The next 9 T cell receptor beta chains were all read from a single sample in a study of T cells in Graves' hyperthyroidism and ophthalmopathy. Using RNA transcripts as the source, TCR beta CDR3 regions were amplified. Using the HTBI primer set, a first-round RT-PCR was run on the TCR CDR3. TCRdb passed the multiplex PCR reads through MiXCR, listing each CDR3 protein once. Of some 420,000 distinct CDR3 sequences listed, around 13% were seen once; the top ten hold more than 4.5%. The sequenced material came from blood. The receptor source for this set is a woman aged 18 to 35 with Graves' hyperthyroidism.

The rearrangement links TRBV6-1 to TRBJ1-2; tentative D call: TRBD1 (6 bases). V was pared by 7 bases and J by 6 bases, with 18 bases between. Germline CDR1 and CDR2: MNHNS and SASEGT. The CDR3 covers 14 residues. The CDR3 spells CASTRAAGENGYTF. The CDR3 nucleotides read TGTGCCAGCACCCGGGCCGCAGGGGAGAATGGCTACACCTTC.

In nucleotides, the CDR3 is TGCAGTGCTATGGCTAGCGGGAGGGCCTTTTACAATGAGCAGTTCTTC. This encodes CSAMASGRAFYNEQFF. V gene TRBV20-1 combines with J gene TRBJ2-1; the match to TRBD2 covers 12 bases. This CDR3 region has 16 residues. With 4 bases clipped from V and 4 bases from J, the junction kept 8 bases outside the gene matches. Per the germline V gene, CDR1 is DFQATT and CDR2 is SNEGSKA (reference sequence).

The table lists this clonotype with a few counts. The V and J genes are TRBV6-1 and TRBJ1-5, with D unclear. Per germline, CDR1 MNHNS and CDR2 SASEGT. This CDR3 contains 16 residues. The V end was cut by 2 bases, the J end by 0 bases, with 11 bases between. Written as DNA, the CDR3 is TGTGCCAGCAGTGAATGGGCAGCGGATAGCAATCAGCCCCAGCATTTT. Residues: CASSEWAADSNQPQHF.

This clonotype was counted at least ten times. The CDR3 region has the DNA TGTGCCAGCAGCTTAGTTGGGACAGGGAAAGAGACCCAGTACTTC. Protein product: CASSLVGTGKETQYF. The chain combines TRBV7-8 with TRBJ2-5, with TRBD1 matching over 9 bases. This CDR3 spans 15 amino acids. Per germline, CDR1 SGHVS and CDR2 FQNEAQ. V lost 1 base, J lost 3 bases, and 3 bases stayed unmatched.

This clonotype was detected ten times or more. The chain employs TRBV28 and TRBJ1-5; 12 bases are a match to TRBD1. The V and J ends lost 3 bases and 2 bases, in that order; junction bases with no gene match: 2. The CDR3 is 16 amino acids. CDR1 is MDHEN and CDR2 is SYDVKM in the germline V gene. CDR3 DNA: TGTGCCAGCAGTTTCGGGACAGGGGGCGGCAATCAGCCCCAGCATTTT. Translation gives CASSFGTGGGNQPQHF.

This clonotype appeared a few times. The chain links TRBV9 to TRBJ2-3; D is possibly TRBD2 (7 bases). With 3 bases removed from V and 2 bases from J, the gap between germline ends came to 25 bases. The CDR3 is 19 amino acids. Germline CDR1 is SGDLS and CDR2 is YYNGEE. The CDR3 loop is CASSAPGGLTLSITDTQYF. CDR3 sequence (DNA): TGTGCCAGCAGCGCCCCGGGGGGCCTTACCCTATCGATCACAGATACGCAGTATTTT.

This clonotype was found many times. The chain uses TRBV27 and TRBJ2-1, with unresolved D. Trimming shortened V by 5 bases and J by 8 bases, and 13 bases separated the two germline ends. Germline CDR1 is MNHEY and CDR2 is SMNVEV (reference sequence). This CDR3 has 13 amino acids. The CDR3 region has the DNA TGTGCCAGCAGTCCCACTAACGGTTATGAGCAGTTCTTC. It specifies CASSPTNGYEQFF.

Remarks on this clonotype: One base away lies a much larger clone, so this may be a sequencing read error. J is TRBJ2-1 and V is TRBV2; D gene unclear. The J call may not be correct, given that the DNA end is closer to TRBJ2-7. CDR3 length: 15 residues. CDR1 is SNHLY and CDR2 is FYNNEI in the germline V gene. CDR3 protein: CASSEVQPTYNEQYF. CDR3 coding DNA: TGTGCCAGCAGTGAAGTCCAACCTACCTACAATGAGCAGTACTTC.

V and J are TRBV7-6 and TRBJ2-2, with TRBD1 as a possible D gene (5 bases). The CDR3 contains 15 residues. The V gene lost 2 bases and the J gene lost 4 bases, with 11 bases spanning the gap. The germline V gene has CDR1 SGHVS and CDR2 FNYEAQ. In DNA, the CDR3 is TGTGCCAGCAGCTTAATAGGGGCCGGCACCGGGGAGCTGTTTTTT. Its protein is CASSLIGAGTGELFF.